The T cell receptor beta chain under discussion was sequenced for a study of CD8+ T cells in alopecia areata. The wider study: Percent affected scalp area, the SALT score, rated treated patients' severity.

In each case, RNA was isolated and then reverse transcribed into cDNA as the sequencing template. This table comes from immunoSEQ multiplex PCR, and its TCRdb copy is limited to in-frame clones, with some not included. Of 180,000 or so clones listed, 45% to 60% are singletons. V was clipped by 3 bases and J by 6 bases, with 12 bases between them. Germline V lookup: CDR1 SGHDN, CDR2 FVKESK. The CDR3 contains 14 residues. The sample's treatment: oral pan-JAK inhibitor, 5-10 mg twice daily. It was from PBMCs that CD4+ and CD8+ T cells were sorted. The input for sequencing was CD8+ T cells sorted from blood, taken around week 53, from a patient treated with tofacitinib. The chain recombines TRBV14 with TRBJ2-1; D is perhaps TRBD2 (5 bases). The TCR sequence derives from a human donor with alopecia areata. The CDR3 sequence is CASSHVREGNEQFF. The CDR3 DNA is TGTGCCAGCAGCCACGTCCGTGAGGGCAATGAGCAGTTCTTC.